This T cell receptor (beta chain) was recovered during a study of T cell changes during pregnancy in multiple sclerosis. This CDR3 is built from 15 residues. Per the germline V gene, CDR1 is LGHNA and CDR2 is YSLEER. The V gene end was trimmed by 0 bases and the J gene end by 6 bases; junction bases not matched to a gene: 6. The repertoire was sequenced with immunoSEQ multiplex PCR; TCRdb's copy has only in-frame clones and lacks some. The sample holds tens of thousands of clones, 90% seen once. This clonotype was sampled from a female donor with multiple sclerosis, enrolled in a pregnancy study. The sequencing used CD8+ T cells from peripheral blood mononuclear cells, collected before pregnancy. V usage is TRBV4-3 and J usage is TRBJ2-7; 9 bases map to TRBD1. The DNA for the CDR3 is TGCGCCAGCAGCCAAGATGTAGGACAGGGGACCGAGCAGTACTTC. Translation: CASSQDVGQGTEQYF.